The clone carrying this TCR beta chain was seen a single time. No antigen is known for it. This PCR relied on a set of 60 Vbeta primers and 13 Jbeta primers. Assay used: immunoSEQ multiplex PCR; TCRdb lists only in-frame clones, some missing. The top ten hold 0.63% of the sample, which has 200,000 to 250,000 clones, around 76% seen once. The entry originates in a study of cytomegalovirus exposure and HLA in healthy donors. The CDR3 is 15 amino acids. Germline-derived CDR1 and CDR2 are MDHEN and SYDVKM. Trimming removed 2 bases from V and 1 base from J; junction bases left unmatched: 5. The study's findings and limits: Links to common viral pathogens appeared, in a later analysis, for several of the most significant clusters. Reportedly, TCR beta sequences accurately predicted HLA-A and HLA-B alleles in most subjects. Earlier analysis yielded a pattern in which most TCR beta V segments were productive about 90% or about 30% of the time. Investigators reported over 150 TCR beta chains as tied to cytomegalovirus.

What was sequenced was PBMCs. This TCR was sampled from a man aged 18 to 29 in good health and CMV-seronegative. The rearrangement uses TRBV28 and TRBJ2-7; the match to TRBD2 covers 7 bases. CDR3 region: CASSLAGVRSYEQYF. DNA for the CDR3: TGTGCCAGCAGTTTAGCGGGAGTTCGGTCCTACGAGCAGTACTTC.